Described below is a single T cell receptor beta chain sequence and its context. This sample stems from a study of T cells after yellow fever vaccination. TCRdb reanalysed the 5' RACE reads using MiXCR and keeps one entry per CDR3 protein. The sample lists about 170,000 distinct CDR3 sequences; roughly 11% were seen once. This material consisted of CD8+ T cells sorted from PBMCs, taken 15 days after the yellow fever booster vaccination. The sequence was obtained from a man aged 18-30 years who received the YFV17D yellow fever vaccine.

Here the CDR3 reads CASSSPLRGKLEAFF. The CDR3 DNA reads TGCGCCAGCAGCTCTCCACTTCGGGGAAAGCTTGAAGCTTTCTTT. V usage is TRBV5-1 and J usage is TRBJ1-1; D is uncertain. Between the trimmed V and J ends, which lost 3 bases and 7 bases, there was a span of 19 bases. This CDR3 contains 15 residues. In germline, CDR1 is SGHRS, CDR2 YFSETQ. The variable domain in full, completed from reference TRBV5-1 and TRBJ1-1, reads KAGVTQTPRYLIKTRGQQVTLSCSPISGHRSVSWYQQTPGQGLQFLFEYFSETQRNKGNFPGRFSGRQFSNSRSEMNVSTLELGDSALYLCASSSPLRGKLEAFFGQGTRLTVV.